The following is a T cell receptor beta chain sequence with its context. No antigen is known for it. No per-base quality is available; no much larger clone lies one base away. The data originate from a study of blood T cells in healthy people across ages (dated by TCRdb to the mid-2010s). Study-level background: Template switching captured roughly one uniquely barcoded TCR beta cDNA molecule per two T cells in model experiments. Donors of different ages were randomly distributed across sequencing lanes to avoid experimental bias. To track age-related changes in TCR beta repertoire diversity, the study relied on deep sequencing normalized with unique cDNA molecular identifiers. The study analyzed two additional independent replicas of 1 million unique cDNA reads from the same blood draw for two donors, one aged 18 to 29 and one aged 80 or older. The donors were divided into four age groups: young (average around 16 years), middle-aged (about 40), aged (approximately 62) and long-lived (roughly 88). Study-wide findings and limitations: Conclusive comparison of naive and antigen-experienced compartments was prevented by the profiling of bulk unsorted PBMCs. Compared with the aged group, the long-lived group had more naive CD4+ T cells, fewer expanded clones and increased TCR diversity, a pattern suggesting age selection. As age increased, observed TCR beta diversity per million T cells dropped in a roughly linear way, and a significant reduction was already evident by age roughly 40. There was a strong correlation between observed TCR beta diversity and the percentage of naive T cells measured by flow cytometry. The CMV infection status of donors was not known, potentially confounding age-related changes in expanded clonotypes. Estimates of total diversity from one million sequenced T cells were regarded as lower bounds and underestimates.

From the germline V gene, CDR1 is MGHDK and CDR2 is SYGVNS. Trimming costs V 8 bases and J 9 bases, and their ends lie 20 bases apart. Inclusive of the bounding cysteine and phenylalanine, the CDR3 is 14 residues long. The sequence is cut down to CDR3 DNA, 42 bases in frame from base 1. Donors were 35 to 40 systemically healthy Caucasian individuals from Russia aged roughly 6 to 100 years. Each donor gave ten milliliters of peripheral blood, collected into EDTA-treated Vacutainer tubes. Ficoll-Paque density-gradient centrifugation was used to isolate PBMCs, with at least 6.5 million per sample. Total RNA was extracted from PBMCs with Trizol reagent, with at least 5 micrograms obtained per sample. For every donor, an aliquot of PBMCs went through flow cytometry to measure the percentages of naive CD45RAhigh/CD27high T cells. The library was prepared using 5' RACE. Data came from an Illumina HiSeq 2500. A second roughly 6 to 11 cycle PCR used a sample-barcoded 5' primer and a J-beta primer mix. Each TCR beta cDNA molecule received a unique molecular identifier from a template-switch 5' adaptor carrying 12 random nucleotides. Each sample yielded at least 2.5 million CDR3-containing paired-end reads. The Mint cDNA synthesis kit, primed by a TRBC-specific oligonucleotide, was used to synthesize first-strand cDNA from all RNA. Following uracil-DNA glycosylase treatment, a first 18-cycle PCR with universal primers M1SS and BC2_uni_R was performed on all cDNA. In the source study's methods: For normalization, 1 million high-quality reads, each with a distinct molecular identifier, were randomly selected from each sample. Instead of being binned into consensus sequences, reads with shared molecular identifiers were discarded. MiTCR, run with a Q25 quality threshold and the strictest error-elimination algorithm, handled CDR3 identification, clonotype clustering and error correction. A nonparametric unseen species model using Euler transformation provided a lower-bound estimate of total TCR beta diversity. Clones were called with MiXCR by TCRdb after fastp trimmed the public reads at Q25, and only in-frame beta chains were retained. Rows are unified per CDR3 protein, each entry keeping the most common DNA and genes. These V and J calls derive from TCRdb rather than the authors' analysis. The sample has around 1.1 million distinct CDR3 sequences on record, roughly two fifths of them singletons. The ten largest account for 13% of the sample.

The TCR was taken from a man aged 18 to 29 in good health. The V and J genes are TRBV25-1 and TRBJ2-1; the D region may be TRBD1 or TRBD2, each matching 7 bases equally. What was sequenced was blood. The bases are TGTGCCAGCCTGGTCCAGGGGGGGCTCTCTGAGCAGTTCTTC. Translated, this is CASLVQGGLSEQFF.